This entry is about one TCR beta chain. The germline CDR1 and CDR2 sequences are MNHEY and SMNVEV (reference sequence). This CDR3 has 14 residues. With V trimmed by 5 bases and J by 2 bases, 1 base remained unmatched. The sample comes from a study of ipilimumab plus nivolumab after autologous stem cell transplantation. TCRdb keeps only in-frame clones here, not all; method: immunoSEQ multiplex PCR. The repertoire consists of over 35,000 clones, with 85% to 95% occurring once and the leading ten covering around 1%. The sample here was PBMCs, taken in a trial of ipilimumab plus nivolumab as post-transplant consolidation. This sequence joins TRBV27 and TRBJ1-2; the match to TRBD1 covers 11 bases. The source of this sequence is a male donor with multiple myeloma. The CDR3 DNA sequence: TGTGCCAGCAGTGGACAGGGGGCGAACTATGGCTACACCTTC. Protein product: CASSGQGANYGYTF.